A selection of T cell receptor beta chains follows, all from one sample in a study of monozygotic twins with inflammatory bowel disease. TCRdb derives one entry per CDR3 protein from the 5' RACE reads, leaving out DNA. The sample table includes 210,000 or so distinct CDR3 sequences. The material sequenced was blood. These TCRs come from a human donor with ulcerative colitis or Crohn's disease, or a healthy co-twin of an affected twin (not recorded which). Each CDR3 is given with its conserved first and last residue. Each record gives: J gene, V gene, CDR3 protein.

j_call: TRBJ1-1
v_call: TRBV2
cdr3_aa: CATPLTENTEAFF

j_call: TRBJ2-3
v_call: TRBV7-8
cdr3_aa: CASSSGLPYTDTQYF

j_call: TRBJ2-6
v_call: TRBV7-9
cdr3_aa: CASSSAKGGANVLTF

j_call: TRBJ2-7
v_call: TRBV4-3
cdr3_aa: CASGPGTAYEQYF

j_call: TRBJ2-1
v_call: TRBV19
cdr3_aa: CATTGQAFNEQFF

j_call: TRBJ2-1
v_call: TRBV5-1
cdr3_aa: CASSLGQASSYNEQFF

j_call: TRBJ2-5
v_call: TRBV18
cdr3_aa: CASSPEETQYF

j_call: TRBJ2-7
v_call: TRBV5-1
cdr3_aa: CASSPPRARREEYEQYF

j_call: TRBJ2-5
v_call: TRBV20-1
cdr3_aa: CSARGYAETQYF

j_call: TRBJ2-7
v_call: TRBV6-1
cdr3_aa: CASSEFWDRPYEQYF

j_call: TRBJ1-4
v_call: TRBV29-1
cdr3_aa: CSVYTGPDEKLFF

j_call: TRBJ2-7
v_call: TRBV6-6
cdr3_aa: CASTTRTGEQYF

j_call: TRBJ1-4
v_call: TRBV19
cdr3_aa: CASSSRDITTNGKLFF

j_call: TRBJ2-1
v_call: TRBV4-3
cdr3_aa: CASSQGGKGVYNEQFF

j_call: TRBJ1-1
v_call: TRBV29-1
cdr3_aa: CSVAKGENTEAFF

j_call: TRBJ2-1
v_call: TRBV2
cdr3_aa: CASSDGYNEQFF

j_call: TRBJ1-1
v_call: TRBV18
cdr3_aa: CASSPPGTGGDGEAFF

j_call: TRBJ2-2
v_call: TRBV7-8
cdr3_aa: CASTMTGLSTGELFF

j_call: TRBJ1-4
v_call: TRBV2
cdr3_aa: CASSEEGFREKLFF

j_call: TRBJ2-7
v_call: TRBV6-5
cdr3_aa: CASSYSLPGRGLEQYF

j_call: TRBJ1-4
v_call: TRBV2
cdr3_aa: CASRDRGDEKLFF

j_call: TRBJ1-2
v_call: TRBV12-3/TRBV12-4
cdr3_aa: CASSLVQGRLANYGYTF

j_call: TRBJ2-7
v_call: TRBV2
cdr3_aa: CASTEGTYDEQYF

j_call: TRBJ2-7
v_call: TRBV5-1
cdr3_aa: CASSMVLGDEQYF